This T cell receptor beta chain came from a study of PD-1 blockade in classical Hodgkin lymphoma. Looking at the study overall: With a 2-week interval, patients received intravenous nivolumab at 3 mg/kg. Points from the study as a whole: CD4+ TCR diversity climbed significantly by C4D1, unlike CD8+ TCR diversity. Among the patients, those starting nivolumab under 1 year after ASCT were excluded. The study found complete responders had baseline diversity similar to newly diagnosed patients.

On this clone: Its antigen is unknown.

Germline CDR1 reads MDHEN; CDR2 reads SYDVKM. The CDR3 totals 14 residues. Trimming shortened V by 1 base and J by 7 bases, and 8 bases separated the two germline ends. Only in-frame clones appear in the TCRdb table, and some are missing; sequencing was by immunoSEQ multiplex PCR. The sample includes tens of thousands of clones, roughly nine tenths of them seen just once. The time point was: cycle 4 day 1 (C4D1), after less than 7 weeks of nivolumab. Every patient relapsed after autologous stem cell transplantation, and brentuximab vedotin exposure varied. The TCR was taken from a human donor with classical Hodgkin lymphoma. V is TRBV28 and J is TRBJ1-6; no reliable D call. The sequences come from peripheral blood mononuclear cells (PBMCs), collected before the fourth cycle of nivolumab. CDR3 region: CASSLYGRNSPLHF. The CDR3 region has the DNA TGTGCCAGCAGTTTATACGGCCGGAATTCACCCCTCCACTTT.